What follows describes a single TCR beta chain. This specimen belongs to a study of shared clonotypes between healthy human individuals. Several immunoSEQ plates received, in even portions, the genomic DNA of each subset. Data came from immunoSEQ multiplex PCR; TCRdb stores just in-frame clones and leaves some out. This sample has about 1.5 million clones, with around 98% found just once. V dropped 1 base and J dropped 8; count of bases not matched to a gene: 3. Germline V gene lookup returns CDR1 KGHSH and CDR2 LQKENI. The CDR3 runs 15 residues. Sequencing was carried out using naive CD4+ T cells sorted from blood. Subset given: CD45RA+ positively selected. The sequence came from a man between 25 and 39 years old in good health. This chain uses TRBV18 with TRBJ2-1; 12 bases map to TRBD2. CDR3 nucleotide sequence: TGTGCCAGCTCACCACGCCGACTAGCGGGAGATGAGCAGTTCTTC. Protein sequence: CASSPRRLAGDEQFF.